These T cell receptor beta chains were read from a single sample in a study of vaccination and CD4 T cells after COVID-19. Their specific antigens are unknown. TCRdb reprocessed the PCR reads via MiXCR and lists one record per CDR3 protein. Found here are about 14,000 distinct CDR3 sequences, 61% of them singletons; the top ten hold approximately 8%. Sequenced: CD4+ T cells from blood, cultured in vitro. The receptors here all came from a human donor who had recovered from COVID-19. Each CDR3 is given with its conserved first and last residue. A D gene is named only where the DNA matches it firmly. The listing skips clone size in some rows; elsewhere it reads once, few, many or a size class.

j_gene | v_gene | abundance | d_gene | CDR3aa | CDR3nt
TRBJ1-1 | TRBV7-9 | once | TRBD1 | CASSSLTGATTEAFF | TGTGCCAGCAGCTCCCTGACAGGGGCCACTACTGAAGCTTTCTTT
TRBJ2-1 | TRBV20-1 | once | TRBD2 | CSAVTSGGQFF | TGCAGTGCGGTAACTAGCGGGGGTCAGTTCTTC
TRBJ1-1 | TRBV7-6 | - | TRBD1 | CASSLWTGNTEAFF | TGTGCCAGCAGCCTATGGACAGGGAACACTGAAGCTTTCTTT
TRBJ2-3 | TRBV7-9 | - | - | CASSLRLGSTDTQYF | TGTGCCAGCAGCCTACGGCTGGGAAGCACAGATACGCAGTATTTT
TRBJ1-5 | TRBV19 | - | TRBD1 | CASTRTGASNQPQHF | TGTGCCAGTACCCGGACAGGGGCGAGCAATCAGCCCCAGCATTTT
TRBJ2-3 | TRBV20-1 | few | - | CSARKDTQYF | TGCAGTGCTAGAAAAGATACGCAGTATTTT
TRBJ1-1 | TRBV11-2 | once | - | CASSRGAEAFF | TGTGCCAGCAGCCGGGGGGCTGAAGCTTTCTTT
TRBJ1-6 | TRBV11-2 | few | - | CASSPGTPTSPLHF | TGTGCCAGCAGTCCGGGGACACCAACTTCACCCCTCCACTTT
TRBJ1-4 | TRBV15 | few | - | CATQPRRTANEKLFF | TGTGCCACCCAACCCCGACGGACAGCTAATGAAAAACTGTTTTTT
TRBJ1-5 | TRBV10-2 | few | - | CASGGTINNQPQHF | TGCGCCAGCGGGGGGACAATAAACAATCAGCCCCAGCATTTT
TRBJ2-1 | TRBV20-1 | - | - | CSASIVNEQFF | TGCAGTGCTAGCATCGTCAATGAGCAGTTCTTC
TRBJ2-3 | TRBV7-2 | - | TRBD2 | CASSLASGRADTQYF | TGTGCCAGCAGCTTAGCTAGCGGGAGGGCAGATACGCAGTATTTT
TRBJ2-3 | TRBV2 | - | TRBD2 | CASSGGSGRAGGTDTQYF | TGTGCCAGCAGTGGTGGTAGCGGGAGGGCCGGGGGCACAGATACGCAGTATTTT
TRBJ2-3 | TRBV20-1 | - | TRBD2 | CSARDVTSGTLDTQYF | TGCAGTGCTAGAGATGTGACTAGCGGGACCCTAGATACGCAGTATTTT
TRBJ1-6 | TRBV6-1 | few | - | CASSRKGAIGTGNSPLHF | TGTGCCAGCAGTAGGAAGGGTGCAATCGGGACGGGGAATTCACCCCTCCACTTT
TRBJ1-3 | TRBV7-9 | - | TRBD1 | CASSWGQGAGGNTIYF | TGTGCCAGCAGCTGGGGACAGGGGGCAGGTGGAAACACCATATATTTT
TRBJ1-5 | TRBV20-1 | - | - | CSANSDRTAGPQHF | TGCAGTGCTAACTCAGACCGCACCGCCGGACCCCAGCATTTT
TRBJ1-2 | TRBV2 | - | - | CASSEGAANYGYTF | TGTGCCAGCAGTGAAGGGGCGGCCAACTATGGCTACACCTTC
TRBJ2-6 | TRBV4-1 | - | - | CASSRILGAGANVLTF | TGCGCCAGCAGCCGAATACTAGGGGCTGGGGCCAACGTCCTGACTTTC
TRBJ1-3 | TRBV7-9 | - | - | CASSLGEAVGTIYF | TGTGCCAGCAGCTTAGGGGAGGCGGTAGGCACCATATATTTT
TRBJ1-2 | TRBV6-5 | few | - | CASSYSPAGRDGYTF | TGTGCCAGCAGTTACTCCCCGGCAGGTCGCGATGGCTACACCTTC
TRBJ1-2 | TRBV24-1 | few | - | CATSGGAGPNYGYTF | TGTGCCACCAGTGGTGGGGCAGGACCCAACTATGGCTACACCTTC
TRBJ2-7 | TRBV14 | - | - | CASSMHLSTNYEQYF | TGTGCCAGCAGCATGCATCTAAGTACAAACTACGAGCAGTACTTC
TRBJ1-6 | TRBV27 | - | - | CASSPAGKGNSPLHF | TGTGCCAGCTCCCCGGCGGGCAAGGGGAATTCACCCCTCCACTTT
TRBJ1-5 | TRBV20-1 | - | - | CSARDGSRAGPQHF | TGCAGTGCTAGAGATGGAAGCAGGGCTGGGCCCCAGCATTTT
TRBJ1-2 | TRBV6-1 | - | TRBD1 | CASSRQGAPSHYGYTF | TGTGCCAGCAGCAGACAGGGGGCCCCATCCCACTATGGCTACACCTTC
TRBJ2-5 | TRBV7-9 | - | TRBD2 | CASSLGIGGRGPQETQYF | TGTGCCAGCAGCTTGGGAATTGGAGGGAGGGGTCCTCAAGAGACCCAGTACTTC
TRBJ2-1 | TRBV7-9 | few | TRBD2 | CASSLGAGGIYEQFF | TGTGCCAGCAGCTTAGGGGCGGGAGGTATATATGAGCAGTTCTTC
TRBJ1-2 | TRBV20-1 | few | - | CSARERTSYNYGYTF | TGCAGTGCTAGAGAGAGAACATCCTATAACTATGGCTACACCTTC
TRBJ2-1 | TRBV20-1 | few | TRBD2 | CSASVSGMYNEQFF | TGCAGTGCTAGTGTTAGCGGGATGTACAATGAGCAGTTCTTC
TRBJ1-2 | TRBV5-4 | few | - | CASSLGMTPYGYTF | TGTGCCAGCAGCTTGGGAATGACCCCCTATGGCTACACCTTC
TRBJ2-7 | TRBV28 | - | - | CASSFGSSEQYF | TGTGCCAGCAGTTTTGGCAGCTCCGAGCAGTACTTC
TRBJ1-2 | TRBV10-3 | few | - | CAISVYGYGYTF | TGTGCCATCAGTGTTTACGGCTACGGCTACACCTTC
TRBJ1-1 | TRBV30 | - | - | CAWSRMMNTEAFF | TGTGCCTGGAGTAGGATGATGAACACTGAAGCTTTCTTT
TRBJ2-3 | TRBV2 | once | - | CASSVGSSTDTQYF | TGTGCCAGCAGTGTGGGTTCGAGCACAGATACGCAGTATTTT
TRBJ1-1 | TRBV15 | few | - | CATSRDRVSSFEAFF | TGTGCCACCAGCAGAGATCGGGTCTCCTCGTTTGAAGCTTTCTTT
TRBJ2-1 | TRBV6-1 | once | - | CASSPGYYNEQFF | TGTGCCAGTTCACCAGGGTACTACAATGAGCAGTTCTTC
TRBJ1-6 | TRBV30 | - | - | CAWSVLRRVNSPLHF | TGTGCCTGGAGTGTACTTCGTAGGGTGAATTCACCCCTCCACTTT
TRBJ1-3 | TRBV20-1 | - | - | CSTLEPSSGNTIYF | TGCAGCACTCTTGAACCCTCATCTGGAAACACCATATATTTT
TRBJ1-5 | TRBV18 | once | - | CASSPTGGHQPQHF | TGTGCCAGCTCACCGACAGGTGGTCATCAGCCCCAGCATTTT
TRBJ1-6 | TRBV28 | - | - | CASSPGQGRGSPLHF | TGTGCCAGCAGCCCGGGTCAGGGCAGAGGTTCACCCCTCCACTTT
TRBJ2-5 | TRBV7-9 | - | TRBD1 | CASSLRGGGRQETQYF | TGTGCCAGCAGCTTAAGAGGGGGCGGACGCCAAGAGACCCAGTACTTC
TRBJ2-2 | TRBV4-2 | - | - | CASSQDLSGAGELFF | TGTGCCAGCAGCCAAGATCTTTCGGGGGCCGGGGAGCTGTTTTTT
TRBJ2-1 | TRBV7-3 | - | TRBD2 | CASSPRLAGGSYNEQFF | TGTGCCAGCAGCCCTAGACTAGCGGGAGGGTCCTACAATGAGCAGTTCTTC
TRBJ1-5 | TRBV6-1 | - | TRBD1 | CASTDRGRGPEQPQHF | TGTGCCAGCACCGATCGTGGCAGGGGGCCGGAGCAGCCCCAGCATTTT
TRBJ1-5 | TRBV27 | - | - | CVSSFSRASNQPQHF | TGTGTCAGCAGTTTTAGCAGGGCGAGCAATCAGCCCCAGCATTTT
TRBJ1-6 | TRBV2 | few | - | CASSRQTYNSPLHF | TGTGCCAGCAGTAGACAGACGTATAATTCACCCCTCCACTTT
TRBJ2-3 | TRBV7-9 | - | - | CASSPVQPTDTQYF | TGTGCCAGCAGCCCCGTGCAGCCCACAGATACGCAGTATTTT
TRBJ1-1 | TRBV30 | - | - | CAWSLQVNTEAFF | TGTGCCTGGAGTTTACAGGTGAACACTGAAGCTTTCTTT
TRBJ1-2 | TRBV7-9 | - | - | CASSKSGTSYGYTF | TGTGCCAGCAGCAAGTCCGGGACAAGCTATGGCTACACCTTC
TRBJ1-5 | TRBV4-3 | - | - | CASSHGRNQPQHF | TGCGCCAGCAGCCACGGGAGGAATCAGCCCCAGCATTTT
TRBJ1-2 | TRBV20-1 | - | - | CSARSTANYGYTF | TGCAGTGCTAGATCAACAGCTAACTATGGCTACACCTTC
TRBJ1-3 | TRBV6-5 | - | - | CASSYSLRNTIYF | TGTGCCAGCAGTTACTCGCTCCGGAACACCATATATTTT
TRBJ1-6 | TRBV30 | few | TRBD1 | CAWTGQGGSYNSPLHF | TGTGCCTGGACTGGACAGGGCGGCTCCTATAATTCACCCCTCCACTTT